The rows below give T cell receptor beta chains drawn from one sample of a study of regulatory T cells in long-lasting Graves disease. Each CDR3 protein is one row after TCRdb ran MiXCR on the multiplex PCR reads. The repertoire has about 470,000 distinct CDR3 sequences, roughly 21% of them found once; the top ten carry 7% to 9%. This sample comprised peripheral blood mononuclear cells (PBMCs), obtained when the disease was refractory, from a patient treated with antithyroid drugs. These receptor sequences come from a female donor with Graves disease. Each CDR3 is given with its conserved first and last residue. D genes are given only for firm matches. Rows give clone size only sometimes, using once, few, many, or a class for an expanded clone.

d_call	clone_size	v_call	j_call	cdr3_nt	cdr3_aa
-	-	TRBV28	TRBJ2-3	TGTGCCAGCAACCAACAGGGCGGGGGTTTAGGAGATACGCAGTATTTT	CASNQQGGGLGDTQYF
TRBD1	few	TRBV28	TRBJ1-1	TGTGCCAGCAGCGTCCAGGGGGCTTTGGACACTGAAGCTTTCTTT	CASSVQGALDTEAFF
-	many	TRBV20-1	TRBJ2-7	TGCAGTGCGGAATTAGCGAGGGAGCAGTACTTC	CSAELAREQYF
-	-	TRBV19	TRBJ2-7	TGTGCCAGTAGTCCGAACTCTAGGGACGTTTGCTTC	CASSPNSRDVCF
-	-	TRBV5-8	TRBJ1-1	TGTGCCAGCAGCTTGACACGCCCTGAAGCTTTCTTT	CASSLTRPEAFF
-	many	TRBV12-3/TRBV12-4	TRBJ2-7	TGTGCCAGCAGAGGGATGACAGCCTCCTACGAGCAGTACTTC	CASRGMTASYEQYF
-	many	TRBV29-1	TRBJ2-5	TGCAGCGTTGGGCCCCCGACTACCGGATTCGGAGAGACCCAGTACTTC	CSVGPPTTGFGETQYF
TRBD1	many	TRBV28	TRBJ1-2	TGTGCCAGCAGAACCCCGGACAGGGCGTCGCTTGATGGCTACACCTTC	CASRTPDRASLDGYTF
-	many	TRBV28	TRBJ1-2	TGTGCCAGCAGTTTTCTGTCACCAGGGCCCAATGGCTACACCTTC	CASSFLSPGPNGYTF
TRBD2	many	TRBV28	TRBJ2-7	TGTGCCAGCAGTTTAGCGGGAGAGGTTTCCGAGCAGTACTTC	CASSLAGEVSEQYF
-	many	TRBV20-1	TRBJ2-5	TGCAGTGCTAGAGGCGATGGGGGATCGACGACCCAGTACTTC	CSARGDGGSTTQYF
-	-	TRBV28	TRBJ1-5	TGTGCCAGCCCCCCTGGGCCGGGACTAAGTATTCAGCCCCAGCATTTT	CASPPGPGLSIQPQHF
-	many	TRBV2	TRBJ2-4	TGTGCCAGCAGGGCCAGGACAGCCAAAAACATTCAGTACTTC	CASRARTAKNIQYF
TRBD1	few	TRBV5-6	TRBJ2-5	TGTGCCAGCAGCCAACAGGGGGTCCAAGAGACCCAGTACTTC	CASSQQGVQETQYF
-	-	TRBV4-1	TRBJ1-1	TGCGCCAGCAGCCAAGAGCGGATAGGGAACACTGAAGCTTTCTTT	CASSQERIGNTEAFF
-	-	TRBV4-1	TRBJ2-5	TGCGCCAGCAGCCTGGGAGGGGGGGAAGGTGAGACCCAGTACTTC	CASSLGGGEGETQYF
-	-	TRBV24-1	TRBJ2-2	TGTGCCACCAGTGTAACAGGGGGGGCACACACCGGGGAGCTGTTTTTT	CATSVTGGAHTGELFF
TRBD1	few	TRBV20-1	TRBJ1-1	TGCAGTGCTGGACAGGGGGCACCTGAAGCTTTCTTT	CSAGQGAPEAFF